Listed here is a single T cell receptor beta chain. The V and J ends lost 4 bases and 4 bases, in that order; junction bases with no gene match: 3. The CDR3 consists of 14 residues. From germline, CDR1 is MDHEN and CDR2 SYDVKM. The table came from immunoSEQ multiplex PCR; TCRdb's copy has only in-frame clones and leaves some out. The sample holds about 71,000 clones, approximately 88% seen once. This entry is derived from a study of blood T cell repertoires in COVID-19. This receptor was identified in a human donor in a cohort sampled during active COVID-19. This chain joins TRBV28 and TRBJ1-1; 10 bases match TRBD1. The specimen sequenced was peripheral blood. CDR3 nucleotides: TGTGCCAGCAGTTCGACAGGGGGCCGCACTGAAGCTTTCTTT. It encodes CASSSTGGRTEAFF.